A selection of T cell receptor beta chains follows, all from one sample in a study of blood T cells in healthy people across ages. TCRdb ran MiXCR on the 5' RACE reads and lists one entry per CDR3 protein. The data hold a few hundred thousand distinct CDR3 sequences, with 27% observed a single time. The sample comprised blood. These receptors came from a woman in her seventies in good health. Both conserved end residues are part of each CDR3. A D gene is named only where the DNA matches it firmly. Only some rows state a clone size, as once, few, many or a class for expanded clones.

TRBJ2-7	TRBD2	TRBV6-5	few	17	CASSYSRWTSGRVEQYF	TGTGCCAGCAGTTACTCGAGGTGGACTAGCGGAAGGGTCGAGCAGTACTTC
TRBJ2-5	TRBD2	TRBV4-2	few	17	CASSQVVLAGGVETQYF	TGTGCCAGCAGCCAAGTGGTCCTAGCGGGGGGTGTAGAGACCCAGTACTTC
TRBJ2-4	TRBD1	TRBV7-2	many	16	CASSLGTGGGKNIQYF	TGTGCCAGCAGCTTAGGGACAGGGGGTGGCAAAAACATTCAGTACTTC
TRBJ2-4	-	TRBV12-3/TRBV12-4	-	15	CASSFPGLAKNIQYF	TGTGCCAGCAGTTTCCCGGGACTTGCCAAAAACATTCAGTACTTC
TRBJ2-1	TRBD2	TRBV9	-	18	CASSVVPTSGRSYNEQFF	TGTGCCAGCAGCGTAGTTCCGACTAGCGGGCGCTCCTACAATGAGCAGTTCTTC
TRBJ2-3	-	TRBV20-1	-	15	CSAIKTASNPDTQYF	TGCAGTGCTATTAAGACTGCGTCAAACCCAGATACGCAGTATTTT
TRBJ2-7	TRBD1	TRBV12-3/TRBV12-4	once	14	CASGPQDRSVEQYF	TGTGCCAGCGGGCCCCAGGACAGGTCGGTCGAGCAGTACTTC
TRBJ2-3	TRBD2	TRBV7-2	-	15	CASSPQGGGVDTQYF	TGTGCCAGCAGCCCCCAGGGCGGGGGGGTAGATACGCAGTATTTT
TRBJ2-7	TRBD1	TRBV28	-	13	CASSPGTEDEQYF	TGTGCCAGCAGCCCCGGGACAGAGGACGAGCAGTACTTC
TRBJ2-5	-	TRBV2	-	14	CASRNRPYQETQYF	TGTGCCAGCAGGAACAGGCCGTACCAAGAGACCCAGTACTTC
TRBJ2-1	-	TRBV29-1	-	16	CSVATGGPSSYNEQFF	TGCAGCGTTGCAACGGGGGGCCCCAGCTCCTACAATGAGCAGTTCTTC
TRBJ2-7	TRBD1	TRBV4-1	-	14	CASSHRQGYYEQYF	TGCGCCAGCAGCCACCGACAGGGCTACTACGAGCAGTACTTC
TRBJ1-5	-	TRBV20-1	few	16	CSARESGRLSNQPQHF	TGCAGTGCTAGAGAATCCGGCAGGTTGAGCAATCAGCCCCAGCATTTT